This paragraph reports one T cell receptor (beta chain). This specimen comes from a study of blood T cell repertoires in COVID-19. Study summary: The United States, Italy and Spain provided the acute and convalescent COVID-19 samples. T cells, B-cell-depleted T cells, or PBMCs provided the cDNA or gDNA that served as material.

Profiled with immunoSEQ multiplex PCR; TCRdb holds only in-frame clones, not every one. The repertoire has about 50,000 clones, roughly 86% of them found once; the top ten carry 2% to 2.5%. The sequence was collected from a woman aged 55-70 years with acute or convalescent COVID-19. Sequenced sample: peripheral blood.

CDR3 DNA sequence: TGTGCCAGCTCACCAGGCCAACCAACCTACGAGCAGTACTTC. Translation gives CASSPGQPTYEQYF. The chain joins TRBV18 to TRBJ2-7, with unresolved D. The CDR3 consists of 14 residues. Trimming stripped 2 bases from V and 2 bases from J, with 10 bases between. Germline V CDR1 and CDR2: KGHSH, LQKENI.